The T cell receptor (beta chain) described here comes from a study of beta chain features in type 1 diabetes. Study results and limitations: Sequencing of cDNA might inflate the share of cells that strongly express TCR. Naive, central memory and regulatory TCRB repertoires appeared more similar among patients than healthy donors.

Remarks on this clone: Antigen specificity is unknown.

Purity exceeding 95% was reached by all sorted populations. CDR1 and CDR2 from the germline V gene are LNHDA and SQIVND (reference sequence). The trim removed 6 bases at V and 5 bases at J, leaving 13 bases unmatched. The CDR3 covers 16 residues. Every isolated RNA sample was fully reverse transcribed, so sequencing captured expressed TCRB transcripts. Naive, central memory and regulatory T cell samples came to a mean of about 3.9 million reads. TCRdb's table, derived via immunoSEQ multiplex PCR, lists solely in-frame clones and lacks some. The data show 150,000 to 190,000 clones, with about 8.1% seen just once and 0.65% held by the top ten.

This clonotype was sampled from a young man in good health. The chain combines TRBV19 with TRBJ2-5, with TRBD1 matching 9 bases. The sample was central memory CD4+ T cells from blood. The CDR3 reads CASSTTRTGGAETQYF. The CDR3 nucleotides are TGTGCCAGTAGCACCACCCGCACAGGGGGCGCGGAGACCCAGTACTTC.